The 20 T cell receptor beta chains below all came from one sample that was sequenced in a study of blood T cell repertoires in COVID-19. Libraries were prepared by immunoSEQ multiplex PCR; TCRdb keeps only in-frame clonotypes and omits some of them. The table records 250,000 to 350,000 clones, 89% of them present only once. The sample comprised peripheral blood. Source of these receptors: a woman aged 55-69 years with acute or convalescent COVID-19.

This clone has a single count. The chain recombines TRBV6-6 with TRBJ2-7; 10 nucleotides agree with TRBD2. The CDR3 spans 16 residues. Trimming took 2 bases from V and 5 from J; bases not matched to a gene: 9. Germline CDR1 reads MNHNY; CDR2 reads SVGAGI (reference sequence). The CDR3 spells CASSYLERGGIHEQYF. The CDR3 DNA is TGTGCCAGCAGTTACCTAGAGCGGGGGGGCATCCACGAGCAGTACTTC.

The chain couples TRBV7-8 to TRBJ2-1; 8 nucleotides line up with TRBD1. The CDR3 sequence is 18 residues long. CDR1 and CDR2 (germline): SGHVS, FQNEAQ. V was clipped by 4 bases and J by 3 bases; unmatched bases: 14. The CDR3, as DNA: TGTGCCAGCAGCTCCCGAGGCGAGCCAGGGGGCAACTACAATGAGCAGTTCTTC. It is translated as CASSSRGEPGGNYNEQFF.

The chain recombines TRBV7-8 with TRBJ2-7; 9 nucleotides align to TRBD2. The CDR3 spans 16 residues. Looked up from germline, CDR1 is SGHVS and CDR2 is FQNEAQ. V was pared by 4 bases and J by 5 bases, with 12 bases of the junction left unmatched. The CDR3 region is CASSSPASGIGDEQYF. As DNA, the CDR3 is TGTGCCAGCAGCTCCCCCGCTAGCGGGATAGGCGACGAGCAGTACTTC.

The chain carries TRBV29-1 and TRBJ1-5; D unclear. This CDR3 is built from 13 residues. Germline V lookup: CDR1 SQVTM, CDR2 ANQGSEA. The V gene lost 3 bases and the J gene lost 3 bases, with 9 bases spanning the gap. The CDR3 coding sequence is TGCAGCGTTGAGGAGCAGTTCAATCAGCCCCAGCATTTT. Translation: CSVEEQFNQPQHF.

This chain connects TRBV28 to TRBJ1-4; TRBD1 aligns across 8 bases. Germline values: CDR1 MDHEN, CDR2 SYDVKM. This CDR3 is built from 14 residues. J lost 8 bases, V lost 4 bases, and 6 bases had no gene match. Here the CDR3 DNA reads TGTGCCAGCAGTTCGACAGGGGTCGTCGAAAAACTGTTTTTT. Amino acids: CASSSTGVVEKLFF.

The CDR3 DNA is TGTGCCAGTAGTGGGGTGTCGGGGGGTGGAACCGGGGAGCTGTTTTTT. Protein product: CASSGVSGGGTGELFF. V gene TRBV19 combines with J gene TRBJ2-2, with 7 bases matching TRBD2. The germline CDR1 and CDR2 sequences are LNHDA and SQIVND (reference sequence). The trim removed 5 bases at V and 5 bases at J, leaving 11 bases unmatched. The CDR3 covers 16 residues.

This chain uses TRBV6-6 with TRBJ2-1; the D is unclear. The CDR3 contains 14 residues. Germline V gene lookup returns CDR1 MNHNY and CDR2 SVGAGI (reference sequence). Trimming cost V 7 bases and J 0 bases, with 10 bases left between them. The CDR3 nucleotides read TGTGCCAGCAAGTTGCGTTCCTCCTACAATGAGCAGTTCTTC. This codes for CASKLRSSYNEQFF.

A remark on this clone: The sample has other DNA sequences that encode this CDR3 too. This chain joins TRBV9 and TRBJ1-5; D not certain. V gave up 0 bases and J gave up 7 bases, with 14 bases separating them. The CDR3 spans 15 residues. CDR1 is SGDLS and CDR2 is YYNGEE in the germline V gene. In DNA form, the CDR3 reads TGTGCCAGCAGCGTAGGGGGAGGTCTTGGACAGCCCCAGCATTTT. The encoded protein is CASSVGGGLGQPQHF.

The genes are TRBV2 and TRBJ2-7; D possibly corresponds to TRBD1 (6 bases). Germline V gene sequence: CDR1 SNHLY, CDR2 FYNNEI. The length of the CDR3 is 17 residues. Trimming removed 9 bases at V and 2 bases at J, with 26 bases between. The CDR3 loop reads CASLLSRQGPDTYEQYF. The CDR3 DNA sequence: TGTGCCAGTCTTCTTTCCCGCCAGGGGCCCGATACCTACGAGCAGTACTTC.

The rearrangement uses TRBV3-1 (or the pseudogene TRBV3-2) and TRBJ1-4; TRBD1 matches 8 bases. V gave up 2 bases and J gave up 8 bases; unmatched junction bases: 7. The CDR3 runs 15 residues. The V gene's germline CDR1 is LGHDT and CDR2 YNNKEL (reference sequence). CDR3 bases: TGTGCCAGCAGCCAAACCGGGACAGGCCACGAAAAACTGTTTTTT. Residues: CASSQTGTGHEKLFF.

There are a few counts of this clone. The chain links TRBV2 to TRBJ1-1; D ambiguous. The CDR3 totals 14 residues. Germline lookup yields CDR1 SNHLY and CDR2 FYNNEI. V lost 4 bases and J 4 bases, leaving 13 bases between the germline ends. Here the CDR3 DNA reads TGTGCCAGCAGTGGAAGAAGGAGGGCCACTGAAGCTTTCTTT. Amino acids: CASSGRRRATEAFF.

This clone has just one count. The J gene is TRBJ1-1, the V gene TRBV13; 9 bases map to TRBD1. Germline CDR1 and CDR2: PRHDT and FYEKMQ (reference sequence). The CDR3 runs to 19 residues. V was clipped by 0 bases and J by 0 bases; unmatched bases: 11. The CDR3: CASSLGPLSGTGLNTEAFF. Written as DNA, the CDR3 is TGTGCCAGCAGCTTAGGCCCTCTTTCCGGGACAGGGCTGAACACTGAAGCTTTCTTT.

The J gene is TRBJ1-5, the V gene TRBV6-1; D is unresolved. CDR1 is MNHNS, CDR2 SASEGT, per germline. Trimming pared 2 bases from V and 6 bases from J, leaving 8 bases between. The CDR3 runs to 13 residues. Written as DNA, the CDR3 is TGTGCCAGCAGTGAAATTATCGGTCAGCCCCAGCATTTT. Its translation is CASSEIIGQPQHF.

The V call is TRBV19, the J call TRBJ2-7, with 9 bases aligning to TRBD1. Germline loops: CDR1 LNHDA, CDR2 SQIVND (reference sequence). Unmatched junction bases numbered 3, after V lost 4 bases and J lost 2 bases. This CDR3 is 14 amino acids long. The DNA for the CDR3 is TGTGCCAGTAGTAGACAGGGGGGGACCTACGAGCAGTACTTC. It is translated as CASSRQGGTYEQYF.

The chain recombines TRBV11-2 with TRBJ2-1; D possibly corresponds to TRBD2 (7 bases). The V gene lost 5 bases and the J gene lost 12 bases, with 23 bases spanning the gap. The CDR3 runs 15 residues. Germline loops: CDR1 SGHAT, CDR2 FQNNGV. The CDR3 is CASSNYRVRGGRQFF. CDR3 DNA: TGTGCCAGCAGCAATTACCGGGTCAGGGGAGGGCGGCAGTTCTTC.

The chain couples TRBV2 to TRBJ1-2; tentative D call: TRBD1 (5 bases). The V gene lost 8 bases and the J gene lost 3 bases, with 16 bases spanning the gap. The CDR3 sequence is 14 residues long. The germline gives CDR1 SNHLY, CDR2 FYNNEI. The CDR3 is CASLPERGDYGYTF. Written as DNA, the CDR3 is TGTGCCAGCCTCCCCGAACGGGGGGACTATGGCTACACCTTC.

The chain is built from TRBV7-6 and TRBJ1-5; TRBD1 is a possible D gene (5 bases). V was shortened by 6 bases and J by 7 bases, with 19 bases between the two germline ends. From germline, CDR1 is SGHVS and CDR2 FNYEAQ. The CDR3 sequence is 15 residues long. In nucleotides, the CDR3 is TGTGCCAGCAGTCAATTAAGGGGTGGATCGCAGCCCCAGCATTTT. Its translation: CASSQLRGGSQPQHF.

The rearrangement joins TRBV27 to TRBJ2-5; D is perhaps TRBD2 (6 bases). Germline V gene lookup returns CDR1 MNHEY and CDR2 SMNVEV (reference sequence). The length of the CDR3 is 17 residues. The V and J ends lost 5 bases and 0 bases respectively, with 19 bases between them. Written as DNA, the CDR3 is TGTGCCAGCAGTCCAGGGCGGGGTTCGTGGGACCAAGAGACCCAGTACTTC. It encodes CASSPGRGSWDQETQYF.

The gene calls are TRBV6-2 or TRBV6-3 and TRBJ2-7; D is possibly TRBD2 (5 bases). Germline assignment: CDR1 MNHEY and CDR2 SVGEGT. V dropped 5 bases and J dropped 3 bases, with 5 bases sitting between them. This CDR3 has 11 residues. CDR3: CASSRGYEQYF. In DNA, the CDR3 is TGTGCCAGCAGTCGGGGCTACGAGCAGTACTTC.

The chain uses TRBV7-6 and TRBJ2-2; 7 bases are shared with TRBD2. The CDR3 runs 15 residues. Germline V lookup: CDR1 SGHVS, CDR2 FNYEAQ. V lost 5 bases, J lost 2 bases, and 5 bases stayed unmatched. The CDR3 DNA reads as TGTGCCAGCAGCCCCAGACTAGCAAACACCGGGGAGCTGTTTTTT. Protein product: CASSPRLANTGELFF.